A selection of T cell receptor beta chains follows, all from one sample in a study of breast tumors, draining lymph nodes, adjacent tissues. TCRdb independently ran MiXCR on the multiplex PCR reads; one entry per CDR3 protein. The profile shows 150,000 or so distinct CDR3 sequences, roughly 35% of them singletons. The sample was axillary lymph node tissue. Every receptor here comes from a female donor with breast cancer. Some clones in this sample may be carry-over from other donors' samples. Each CDR3 is given with its conserved first and last residue. Each record gives: V gene, D gene, J gene, clone size, CDR3 protein, CDR3 DNA. A D gene is named only where the DNA matches it firmly. Only some rows state a clone size, as once, few, many or a class for expanded clones.

TRBV7-3	-	TRBJ2-5	many	CASSLDGVQETQYF	TGTGCCAGCAGCTTAGACGGCGTACAAGAGACCCAGTACTTC
TRBV7-2	-	TRBJ1-5	once	CASSRSQHF	TGTGCCAGCAGCCGTAGCCAGCATTTT
TRBV18	-	TRBJ1-2	many	CASSTLRDTGGNYGYTF	TGTGCCAGCTCAACCCTCCGGGACACTGGCGGGAACTATGGCTACACCTTC
TRBV5-4	-	TRBJ1-2	many	CASSSPRGANYGYTF	TGTGCCAGCAGCTCACCCCGAGGGGCTAACTATGGCTACACCTTC
TRBV12-3/TRBV12-4	TRBD1	TRBJ1-1	once	CVSGDRAAEAFF	TGTGTCAGCGGAGACAGGGCGGCTGAAGCTTTCTTT
TRBV5-1	TRBD2	TRBJ2-1	many	CASSSTSGYSNYNEQFF	TGCGCCAGCAGTAGTACTAGCGGCTATTCTAACTACAATGAGCAGTTCTTC
TRBV12-3/TRBV12-4	-	TRBJ1-1	-	CASSFVGSEASF	TGTGCCAGCAGTTTCGTGGGGTCTGAAGCTTCCTTT
TRBV20-1	-	TRBJ1-6	many	CSARDSSSRGENSPLHF	TGCAGTGCTAGAGATTCATCTAGCAGGGGAGAGAATTCACCCCTCCACTTT
TRBV11-3	-	TRBJ2-7	-	CASSRRYEQYF	TGTGCCAGCAGTCGGAGGTACGAGCAGTACTTC
TRBV6-2/TRBV6-3	TRBD1	TRBJ2-3	many	CASTFGQGRTDTQYF	TGTGCCAGCACCTTCGGACAGGGGCGCACAGATACGCAGTATTTT
TRBV6-6	TRBD1	TRBJ2-1	many	CASSYRPGTGLNEQFF	TGTGCCAGCAGTTACCGCCCTGGGACAGGGTTGAATGAGCAGTTCTTC
TRBV2	-	TRBJ2-1	-	CAIEARGNEQFF	TGTGCGATAGAGGCCAGAGGTAATGAGCAGTTCTTC
TRBV30	TRBD1	TRBJ2-7	many	CAWIPGQGTYEQYF	TGTGCCTGGATTCCGGGACAGGGGACCTACGAGCAGTACTTC
TRBV30	-	TRBJ1-6	many	CAWSVPNFYSPLHF	TGTGCCTGGAGTGTACCGAACTTTTATTCACCCCTCCACTTT
TRBV12-3/TRBV12-4	TRBD1	TRBJ1-2	-	CASSRTGGQDYGYTF	TGTGCCAGCAGCCGCACAGGGGGGCAGGACTATGGCTACACCTTC
TRBV2	TRBD2	TRBJ2-3	many	CASSERLAGTDTQYF	TGTGCCAGCTCCGAAAGACTAGCGGGCACAGATACGCAGTATTTT
TRBV19	TRBD1	TRBJ1-1	-	CASSSPDRDTEAFF	TGTGCCAGTAGTTCACCGGACAGGGACACTGAAGCTTTCTTT
TRBV24-1	TRBD1	TRBJ2-1	many	CATSDPRQGLYNEQFF	TGTGCCACCAGTGACCCAAGACAGGGGCTCTACAATGAGCAGTTCTTC
TRBV28	TRBD1	TRBJ2-3	few	CASSPPPHWGQLTDTQYF	TGTGCCAGCAGTCCTCCCCCCCACTGGGGACAGTTAACAGATACGCAGTATTTT
TRBV28	-	TRBJ1-6	many	CASSLLATYSPLHF	TGTGCCAGCAGTTTATTGGCCACTTATTCACCCCTCCACTTT
TRBV4-3	-	TRBJ1-1	-	CASSQSQVGGAEAFF	TGCGCCAGCAGCCAAAGTCAAGTTGGGGGGGCTGAAGCTTTCTTT
TRBV27	TRBD1	TRBJ2-7	-	CASRPTGQGKGQYF	TGTGCCAGCAGACCTACCGGACAGGGAAAGGGGCAGTACTTC
TRBV20-1	-	TRBJ1-6	-	CSARTSGSSYNSPLHF	TGCAGTGCTAGGACTAGCGGGAGCTCCTATAATTCACCCCTCCACTTT
TRBV7-9	-	TRBJ1-6	many	CASSLSGDSPLHF	TGTGCCAGCAGCTTATCAGGGGATTCACCCCTCCACTTT
TRBV5-1	TRBD1	TRBJ1-1	few	CASSKSQGDWFTEAFF	TGCGCTAGCAGCAAAAGCCAGGGGGATTGGTTCACTGAAGCTTTCTTT
TRBV20-1	TRBD1	TRBJ2-7	-	CSALRTGGLYEQYF	TGCAGTGCTTTACGGACAGGGGGCCTCTACGAGCAGTACTTC
TRBV27	TRBD1	TRBJ2-7	-	CASGARGLYEQYF	TGTGCCAGCGGGGCTAGGGGGCTCTACGAGCAGTACTTC
TRBV24-1	-	TRBJ2-2	many	CATRGGSSTGELFF	TGTGCCACCAGGGGGGGCAGCTCAACCGGGGAGCTGTTTTTT
TRBV19	-	TRBJ2-7	many	CASSIDGIPFYEQYF	TGTGCCAGTAGTATAGATGGGATACCCTTCTACGAGCAGTACTTC
TRBV9	-	TRBJ1-6	many	CASSVESRGSSPLHF	TGTGCCAGCAGCGTAGAATCCAGGGGAAGTTCACCCCTCCACTTT
TRBV10-3	-	TRBJ2-7	-	CAISESAYEQYF	TGTGCCATCAGTGAGTCCGCCTACGAGCAGTACTTC
TRBV7-9	TRBD2	TRBJ2-1	many	CASSLVPGLAGDEQFF	TGTGCCAGCAGCTTAGTCCCTGGACTAGCGGGGGATGAGCAGTTCTTC
TRBV19	TRBD1	TRBJ1-5	-	CASSNRQGNQPQHF	TGTGCCAGTAGTAATCGACAGGGAAATCAGCCCCAGCATTTT
TRBV10-3	TRBD1	TRBJ1-2	-	CAISEPGQGRHGYTF	TGTGCCATCAGTGAGCCGGGACAGGGTAGGCATGGCTACACCTTC
TRBV7-9	-	TRBJ2-6	-	CAGRRGVVIGANVLTF	TGTGCCGGCAGACGAGGGGTAGTGATTGGGGCCAACGTCCTGACTTTC
TRBV7-9	TRBD1	TRBJ1-4	-	CASSLGQGDSGKLFF	TGTGCCAGCAGCTTGGGACAGGGTGACTCTGGAAAACTGTTTTTT
TRBV20-1	-	TRBJ1-4	-	CSASPTYRVREKLFF	TGCAGTGCTAGCCCCACCTACAGGGTAAGGGAAAAACTGTTTTTT
TRBV2	TRBD1	TRBJ1-1	-	CASSVARDRDEAFF	TGTGCCAGCAGCGTTGCCCGGGACAGGGATGAAGCTTTCTTT
TRBV4-1	TRBD2	TRBJ2-7	many	CASSQGGLANEQYF	TGCGCCAGCAGCCAAGGAGGACTAGCGAACGAGCAGTACTTC
TRBV30	-	TRBJ2-5	many	CAWRLFTAETQYF	TGTGCCTGGAGACTTTTTACAGCCGAGACCCAGTACTTC
TRBV5-5	TRBD1	TRBJ1-4	-	CASSMGQGRSEKLFF	TGTGCCAGCAGCATGGGACAGGGTCGGAGTGAAAAACTGTTTTTT
TRBV6-5	-	TRBJ2-1	many	CASSYSTVGNEQFF	TGTGCCAGCAGTTACTCGACAGTGGGGAATGAGCAGTTCTTC
TRBV25-1	-	TRBJ1-2	-	CASSGGGGIYGYTF	TGTGCCAGCAGTGGAGGGGGGGGGATATATGGCTACACCTTC
TRBV9	-	TRBJ1-1	few	CASSVDRYTEAFF	TGTGCCAGCAGCGTAGACCGATACACTGAAGCTTTCTTT